The 22 T cell receptor beta chains below all came from one sample that was sequenced in a study of PD-1 blockade in classical Hodgkin lymphoma. The time point is: cycle 4 day 1 (C4D1), after 5 to 7 weeks of nivolumab. Each patient's relapse followed autologous stem cell transplantation, and brentuximab vedotin exposure varied. Produced via immunoSEQ multiplex PCR; TCRdb's table is partial and in-frame only. In the table there are tens of thousands of clones, around four fifths of which are singletons. The starting material was peripheral blood mononuclear cells (PBMCs), obtained before the fourth cycle of nivolumab. The receptors were sampled from a human donor with classical Hodgkin lymphoma.

The V call is TRBV18, the J call TRBJ1-3, with D unresolved. The V end was cut by 1 base, the J end by 4 bases, with 11 bases between. CDR1 KGHSH and CDR2 LQKENI come from the germline V gene. CDR3 length: 15 residues. For the CDR3, the DNA is TGTGCCAGCTCACCACGGACTTCCGACGGAAACACCATATATTTT. This gives the protein CASSPRTSDGNTIYF.

This chain uses TRBV11-3 with TRBJ2-1; 8 bases map to TRBD1. Trimming removed 5 bases from V and 8 bases from J; junction bases left unmatched: 2. Germline assignment: CDR1 SGHNT and CDR2 YENEEA. CDR3 length equals 12 residues. The CDR3 nucleotides read TGTGCCAGCAGCGGACAGGGATATGAGCAGTTCTTC. This sequence encodes CASSGQGYEQFF. The complete variable domain, with remaining parts taken from reference TRBV11-3 and TRBJ2-1, reads EAGVVQSPRYKIIEKKQPVAFWCNPISGHNTLYWYLQNLGQGPELLIRYENEEAVDDSQLPKDRFSAERLKGVDSTLKIQPAELGDSAVYLCASSGQGYEQFFGPGTRLTVL.

The V call is TRBV4-3, the J call TRBJ2-3; 9 nucleotides agree with TRBD1. V lost 4 bases, J lost 4 bases, and 6 bases stayed unmatched. The CDR3 covers 15 residues. CDR1 is LGHNA and CDR2 is YSLEER in the germline V gene. The DNA for the CDR3 is TGCGCCAGCAGCCCTGGGACAGGGAAGGCAGATACGCAGTATTTT. It yields the protein CASSPGTGKADTQYF.

The chain links TRBV5-6 to TRBJ1-5; D unclear. The length of the CDR3 is 15 residues. With 4 bases removed from V and 0 bases from J, the gap between germline ends came to 11 bases. Germline V gene lookup returns CDR1 SGHDT and CDR2 YYEEEE. CDR3 sequence (DNA): TGTGCCAGCAGCATGGGGTATCCTAGCAATCAGCCCCAGCATTTT. Translation gives CASSMGYPSNQPQHF.

DNA for the CDR3: TGTGCCATCGGAATGGCGGGAGGGCCCCACGAGCAGTACTTC. Protein: CAIGMAGGPHEQYF. The gene calls are TRBV10-3 and TRBJ2-7; 9 bases are a match to TRBD2. In germline, CDR1 is ENHRY, CDR2 SYGVKD. The ends lost 8 bases at V and 5 bases at J; junction bases unmatched: 10. The CDR3 consists of 14 residues.

This clone was counted many times. This rearrangement joins TRBV7-9 to TRBJ1-2; D gene ambiguous. V was shortened by 0 bases and J by 4 bases, with 6 bases between the two germline ends. Germline assignment: CDR1 SEHNR and CDR2 FQNEAQ (reference sequence). The CDR3 is 13 amino acids. The CDR3 DNA follows: TGTGCCAGCAGCTTAGCCGGTTTCTATGGCTACACCTTC. It translates to CASSLAGFYGYTF.

The rearrangement links TRBV7-9 to TRBJ1-5; possible D gene TRBD1, 5 bases. Per germline, CDR1 SEHNR and CDR2 FQNEAQ (reference sequence). V lost 1 base and J 5 bases, leaving 9 bases between the germline ends. There are 14 residues in the CDR3. As DNA, the CDR3 is TGTGCCAGCAGCTTAGGAGGGGTTGATCAGCCCCAGCATTTT. It yields the protein CASSLGGVDQPQHF.

The J gene is TRBJ2-5, the V gene TRBV5-4; no firm D call. Trimming took off 0 bases at V and 2 bases at J, with 8 bases between the two ends. The CDR3 extends over 14 amino acids. CDR1 is SGHNT and CDR2 is YYREEE in the germline V gene (reference sequence). The DNA of the CDR3 is TGTGCCAGCAGCTTGGCAAGCAGTCAAGAGACCCAGTACTTC. It yields the protein CASSLASSQETQYF.

This chain's CDR3 is CASSSGQLNQPQHF. For the CDR3, the DNA is TGTGCCAGCAGTTCGGGACAGTTGAATCAGCCCCAGCATTTT. The chain couples TRBV6-6 to TRBJ1-5; 7 positions match TRBD1. Germline-derived CDR1 and CDR2 are MNHNY and SVGAGI (reference sequence). V was clipped by 4 bases and J by 4 bases; unmatched bases: 4. The CDR3 runs to 14 residues.

The chain uses TRBV30 and TRBJ1-2; TRBD1 aligns across 7 bases. This CDR3 comprises 13 residues. Germline assignment: CDR1 GTSNPN and CDR2 SVGIG (reference sequence). Trimming took 1 base from V and 2 from J; bases not matched to a gene: 1. The CDR3 loop is CAWSGGQNYGYTF. In DNA, the CDR3 is TGTGCCTGGAGTGGGGGACAGAACTATGGCTACACCTTC.

The chain recombines TRBV10-3 with TRBJ2-2; 12 bases are a match to TRBD1. Germline V gene data show CDR1 as ENHRY and CDR2 as SYGVKD. The CDR3 length is 15 residues. Germline trimming cut 5 bases from V and 6 bases from J; bases unmatched to any gene: 4. The CDR3 spells CAISPGQGASGELFF. In nucleotides, the CDR3 is TGTGCCATCAGTCCGGGACAGGGGGCTTCCGGGGAGCTGTTTTTT.

The chain employs TRBV19 and TRBJ1-5; D perhaps matches TRBD1 (5 bases). Germline-derived CDR1 and CDR2 are LNHDA and SQIVND (reference sequence). The V end was cut by 5 bases, the J end by 1 base, with 6 bases between. The length of the CDR3 is 13 residues. Here the CDR3 DNA reads TGTGCCAGTAGTGGGGGGAGCAATCAGCCCCAGCATTTT. Translated: CASSGGSNQPQHF.

The chain joins TRBV7-9 to TRBJ2-1; D is ambiguous. V was pared by 4 bases and J by 1 base, with 8 bases between. The length of the CDR3 is 14 residues. Germline V lookup: CDR1 SEHNR, CDR2 FQNEAQ (reference sequence). In DNA form, the CDR3 reads TGTGCCAGCAGCTCGGCCCGGTCCTACAATGAGCAGTTCTTC. It encodes CASSSARSYNEQFF.

The chain combines TRBV28 with TRBJ2-7; weak D call: TRBD2 (6 bases). This CDR3 has 17 amino acids. Per the germline V gene, CDR1 is MDHEN and CDR2 is SYDVKM. V was pared by 10 bases and J by 1 base, with 26 bases between. In nucleotides, the CDR3 is TGTGCCACCCAGTTTATCTGGCGGGGAGTTCAGTCCTACGAGCAGTACTTC. Residues: CATQFIWRGVQSYEQYF.

This clone was observed a single time. The chain has TRBV7-6 and TRBJ2-5; 12 positions match TRBD1. CDR3 length: 19 residues. CDR1 is SGHVS, CDR2 FNYEAQ, per germline. The V segment lost 1 base and the J segment 5 bases; nucleotides outside the gene matches: 14. Here the CDR3 reads CASSLVGTGGARPLETQYF. The CDR3 bases are TGTGCCAGCAGCTTAGTAGGGACAGGGGGCGCTCGCCCTCTCGAGACCCAGTACTTC. The full variable domain, in which reference TRBV7-6 and TRBJ2-5 provide the parts outside the CDR3, is GAGVSQSPRYKVTKRGQDVALRCDPISGHVSLYWYRQALGQGPEFLTYFNYEAQQDKSGLPNDRFSAERPEGSISTLTIQRTEQRDSAMYRCASSLVGTGGARPLETQYFGPGTRLLVL.

The rearrangement uses TRBV7-2 and TRBJ2-2; 8 nucleotides line up with TRBD2. J gave up 3 bases and V 3 bases, and 6 bases lay outside the gene matches. Germline loops: CDR1 SGHTA, CDR2 FQGNSA. This CDR3 is 16 amino acids long. CDR3 in amino acids: CASSFPGGPYTGELFF. The DNA of the CDR3 is TGTGCCAGCAGCTTTCCGGGGGGGCCCTACACCGGGGAGCTGTTTTTT.

This chain links TRBV10-3 with TRBJ1-5; a weak D match, TRBD1 (5 bases). This CDR3 region has 19 residues. The germline V gene encodes CDR1 ENHRY and CDR2 SYGVKD. Trimming removed 5 bases from V and 1 base from J, with 24 bases in between. CDR3 in amino acids: CAISPATGTTRGSNQPQHF. The CDR3 coding sequence is TGTGCCATCAGTCCGGCGACCGGGACCACGAGGGGAAGCAATCAGCCCCAGCATTTT.

The genes are TRBV6-6 and TRBJ2-3; weak D call: TRBD2 (5 bases). CDR3 length: 15 amino acids. Germline CDR1 and CDR2: MNHNY and SVGAGI (reference sequence). Trimming pared 5 bases from V and 1 base from J, leaving 13 bases between. CDR3 nucleotides: TGTGCCAGCAGTACCCGCGGACTTGGCACAGATACGCAGTATTTT. Protein product: CASSTRGLGTDTQYF.

The chain carries TRBV6-1 and TRBJ1-5; 8 nucleotides agree with TRBD1. CDR1 and CDR2 from the germline V gene are MNHNS and SASEGT. CDR3 length equals 14 residues. V was clipped by 6 bases and J by 5 bases; unmatched bases: 6. CDR3 in DNA: TGTGCCAGCAGAGTCAGGACAGGGCATCAGCCCCAGCATTTT. Its translation is CASRVRTGHQPQHF.

The chain is built from TRBV10-3 and TRBJ2-3, with D unclear. The CDR3 is 11 amino acids. Trimming pared 3 bases from V and 5 bases from J, leaving 3 bases between. Germline V gene data show CDR1 as ENHRY and CDR2 as SYGVKD. This CDR3 is CAISDEDTQYF. As DNA, the CDR3 is TGTGCCATCAGTGACGAAGATACGCAGTATTTT.

V and J are TRBV19 and TRBJ2-3; D is undetermined. Per germline, CDR1 LNHDA and CDR2 SQIVND (reference sequence). Between the trimmed V and J ends, which lost 4 bases and 1 base, there was a span of 6 bases. CDR3 length: 13 residues. The CDR3 here is CASSNHGTDTQYF. The CDR3 DNA is TGTGCCAGTAGTAACCACGGCACAGATACGCAGTATTTT.

The chain recombines TRBV7-8 with TRBJ1-4; D possibly corresponds to TRBD1 (5 bases). The CDR3 totals 14 residues. CDR1 and CDR2 (germline): SGHVS, FQNEAQ. Trimming removed 2 bases at V and 7 bases at J, with 11 bases between. In DNA, the CDR3 is TGTGCCAGCAGCTTATGGGCAGGGAGTGAAAAACTGTTTTTT. Protein: CASSLWAGSEKLFF.